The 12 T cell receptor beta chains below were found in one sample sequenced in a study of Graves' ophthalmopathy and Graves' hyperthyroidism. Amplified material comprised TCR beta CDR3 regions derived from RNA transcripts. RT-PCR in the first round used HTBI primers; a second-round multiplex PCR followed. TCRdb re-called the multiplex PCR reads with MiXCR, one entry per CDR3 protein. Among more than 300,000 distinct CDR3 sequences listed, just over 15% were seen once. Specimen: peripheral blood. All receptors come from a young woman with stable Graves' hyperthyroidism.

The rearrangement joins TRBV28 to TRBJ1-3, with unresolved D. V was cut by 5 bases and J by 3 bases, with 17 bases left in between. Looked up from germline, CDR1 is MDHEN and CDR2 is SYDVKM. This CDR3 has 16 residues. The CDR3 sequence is CASSPRLLGGGNTIYF. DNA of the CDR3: TGTGCCAGCAGTCCGAGACTCCTCGGTGGTGGAAACACCATATATTTT. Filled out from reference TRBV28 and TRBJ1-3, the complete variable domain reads DVKVTQSSRYLVKRTGEKVFLECVQDMDHENMFWYRQDPGLGLRLIYFSYDVKMKEKGDIPEGYSVSREKKERFSLILESASTNQTSMYLCASSPRLLGGGNTIYFGEGSWLTVV.

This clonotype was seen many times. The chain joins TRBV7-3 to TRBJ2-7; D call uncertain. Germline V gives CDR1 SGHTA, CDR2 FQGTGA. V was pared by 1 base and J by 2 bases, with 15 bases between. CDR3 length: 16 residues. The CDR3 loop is CASSLRATENPYEQYF. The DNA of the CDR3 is TGTGCCAGCAGCTTAAGGGCCACAGAAAACCCCTACGAGCAGTACTTC.

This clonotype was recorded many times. In DNA, the CDR3 is TGTGCCAGCAGTTTCGCAGGAGGACACTATGGCTACACCTTC. Translated, it gives CASSFAGGHYGYTF. The chain combines TRBV12-3 or TRBV12-4 with TRBJ1-2; D not certain. This CDR3 is built from 14 residues. V was clipped by 3 bases and J by 3 bases, with 11 bases between them.

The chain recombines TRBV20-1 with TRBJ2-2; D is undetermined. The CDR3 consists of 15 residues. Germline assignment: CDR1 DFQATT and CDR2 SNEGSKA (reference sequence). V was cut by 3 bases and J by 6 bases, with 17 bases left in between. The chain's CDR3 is CSASASSGVAGELFF. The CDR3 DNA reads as TGCAGTGCTAGTGCCTCGAGTGGGGTGGCCGGGGAGCTGTTTTTT.

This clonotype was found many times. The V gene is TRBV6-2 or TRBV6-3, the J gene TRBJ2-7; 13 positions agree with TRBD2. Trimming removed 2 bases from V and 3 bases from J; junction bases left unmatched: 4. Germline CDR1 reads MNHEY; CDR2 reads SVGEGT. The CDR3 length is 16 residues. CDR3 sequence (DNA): TGTGCCAGCAGTTACGGACTAGCGGGGGCCCACTACGAGCAGTACTTC. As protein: CASSYGLAGAHYEQYF.

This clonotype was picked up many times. CDR3 region: CASSLATGTGLYGYTF. In DNA, the CDR3 is TGCGCCAGCAGCTTGGCTACGGGGACAGGGCTCTATGGCTACACCTTC. The genes are TRBV5-1 and TRBJ1-2; 9 positions match TRBD1. With V trimmed by 0 bases and J by 4 bases, 7 bases remained unmatched. CDR3 length: 16 amino acids. Germline V lookup: CDR1 SGHRS, CDR2 YFSETQ. Supplemented by reference TRBV5-1 and TRBJ1-2, the full variable domain reads KAGVTQTPRYLIKTRGQQVTLSCSPISGHRSVSWYQQTPGQGLQFLFEYFSETQRNKGNFPGRFSGRQFSNSRSEMNVSTLELGDSALYLCASSLATGTGLYGYTFGSGTRLTVV.

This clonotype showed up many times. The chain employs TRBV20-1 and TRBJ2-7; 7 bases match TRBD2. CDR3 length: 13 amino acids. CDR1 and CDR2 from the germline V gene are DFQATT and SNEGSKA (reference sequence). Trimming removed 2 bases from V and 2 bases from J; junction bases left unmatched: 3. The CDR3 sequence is CSARREGTYEQYF. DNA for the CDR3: TGCAGTGCTAGAAGGGAGGGAACCTACGAGCAGTACTTC.

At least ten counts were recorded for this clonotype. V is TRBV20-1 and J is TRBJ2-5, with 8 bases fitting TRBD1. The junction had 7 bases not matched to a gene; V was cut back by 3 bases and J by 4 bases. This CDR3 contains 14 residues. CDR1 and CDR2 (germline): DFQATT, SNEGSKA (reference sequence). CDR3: CSASSVGTGETQYF. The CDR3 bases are TGCAGTGCTAGCTCGGTCGGGACAGGAGAGACCCAGTACTTC.

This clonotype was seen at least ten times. The CDR3 nucleotides read TGTGCCAGTAGTATTAATCCACAGAACTATGGCTACACCTTC. The encoded protein is CASSINPQNYGYTF. This chain links TRBV19 with TRBJ1-2; D is unresolved. The V and J ends lost 3 bases and 2 bases respectively, with 10 bases between them. CDR1 is LNHDA and CDR2 is SQIVND in the germline V gene (reference sequence). CDR3 size: 14 residues.

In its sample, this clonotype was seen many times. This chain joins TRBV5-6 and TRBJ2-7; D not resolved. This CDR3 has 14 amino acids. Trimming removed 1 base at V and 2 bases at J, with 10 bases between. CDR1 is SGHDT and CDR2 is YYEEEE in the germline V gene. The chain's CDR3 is CASSLSPTTYEQYF. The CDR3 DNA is TGTGCCAGCAGCTTGAGTCCCACTACCTACGAGCAGTACTTC.

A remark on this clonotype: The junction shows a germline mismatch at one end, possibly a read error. The CDR3, as DNA: TGCGGTGCGCCCGAGGTCAGGGGTGAAGGAGAGACCCAGTACTTC. This gives the protein CGAPEVRGEGETQYF. J is TRBJ2-5 and V is TRBV20-1; TRBD1 might be the D (6 bases). In germline, CDR1 is DFQATT, CDR2 SNEGSKA (reference sequence). CDR3 length equals 15 residues.

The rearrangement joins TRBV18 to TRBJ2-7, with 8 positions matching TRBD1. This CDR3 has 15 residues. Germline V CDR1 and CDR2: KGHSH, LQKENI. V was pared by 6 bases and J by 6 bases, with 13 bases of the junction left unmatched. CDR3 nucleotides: TGTGCCAGCTCTGTGGGTCGGACAGGGTATTCCGAGCAGTACTTC. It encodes CASSVGRTGYSEQYF.